This note documents a single TCR beta chain sequence. This clonotype appeared a few times. Its antigen is not yet known. Base-call qualities are not available, and no considerably larger clone is one nucleotide away. Library preparation used 5' RACE. The sample was run on an Illumina HiSeq 2500. A second PCR of about 6 to 11 cycles was performed with a sample-barcoded 5' primer and a J-beta primer mix. A template-switch 5' adaptor carrying 12 random nucleotides introduced a unique molecular identifier onto each TCR beta cDNA molecule. Each sample yielded at least 2.5 million CDR3-containing paired-end reads. First-strand cDNA synthesis was performed from all RNA using the Mint cDNA synthesis kit, with priming by a TRBC-specific oligonucleotide. After uracil-DNA glycosylase treatment, a first 18-cycle PCR used universal primers M1SS and BC2_uni_R on all cDNA. The study's own analysis went as follows. Each sample was normalized by randomly selecting 1 million high-quality reads, each carrying a distinct molecular identifier. Reads with shared molecular identifiers were discarded instead of being binned into consensus sequences. MiTCR, run with a Q25 quality threshold and the strictest error-elimination algorithm, handled CDR3 identification, clonotype clustering and error correction. A nonparametric unseen species model using Euler transformation provided a lower-bound estimate of total TCR beta diversity. TCRdb took the public reads, trimmed them with fastp at Q25, ran MiXCR for clone calling and kept in-frame beta chains. Each CDR3 protein gets just one entry, which takes the most common genes and DNA from the rows behind it. For this entry, the V and J calls and clone size follow TCRdb and not the study's own pipeline. This sample has about 1.5 million distinct CDR3 sequences in its table, and roughly 43% of those were observed once. Around 4% of the sample comes from the top ten.

The sample originates from a study of blood T cells in healthy people across ages (dated by TCRdb to 2013 to 2016). For the wider study: In model experiments, roughly one uniquely barcoded TCR beta cDNA molecule per two T cells was captured by template switching. Age-related changes in TCR beta repertoire diversity were measured in the study by deep sequencing normalized with unique cDNA molecular identifiers. The donors were divided into four age groups: young (average around 17 years), middle-aged (about 40), aged (around 59) and long-lived (roughly 82). Donors of different ages were randomly distributed across sequencing lanes to avoid experimental bias. Two additional independent replicas of 1 million unique cDNA reads from the same blood draw were analyzed for two donors (one aged 18 to 30 and one aged 80 or older).

Study-level results and caveats: Donor CMV infection status was unknown, potentially confounding age-related changes in expanded clonotypes. Estimates of total diversity based on one million sequenced T cells were regarded as lower bounds and as underestimates. Conclusive comparison of naive and antigen-experienced compartments was prevented by the profiling of bulk unsorted PBMCs. The long-lived group showed more naive CD4+ T cells, fewer expanded clones and increased TCR diversity than the aged group, suggesting age selection. Observed TCR beta diversity correlated strongly with the percentage of naive T cells measured by flow cytometry. Observed TCR beta diversity per million T cells fell roughly linearly with age, and a significant reduction was already apparent by age roughly 40.

The approximately 39 donors, aged 6 to 90 years, were systemically healthy Caucasian individuals from Russia. Each donor gave around 9.8 milliliters of peripheral blood, collected into EDTA-treated Vacutainer tubes. Ficoll-Paque density-gradient centrifugation was used to isolate PBMCs, with at least 7 million obtained per sample. Total RNA, at least 5 micrograms per sample, was extracted from PBMCs with Trizol reagent. Naive CD45RAhigh/CD27high T cell percentages were measured by flow cytometry on a PBMC aliquot from every donor. According to the germline V gene, CDR1 reads SGHRS and CDR2 reads YFSETQ. The CDR3 sequence holds 14 residues, the cysteine and phenylalanine included. Only the CDR3 portion is preserved as DNA: 42 bases, with reading frame beginning at the first base. Clipping removes 7 bases from V and 2 bases from J, with 5 as the unmatched junction base count.

Sequenced input: blood. The receptor was derived from a woman under 30 in good health. The chain is made from TRBV5-1 and TRBJ2-1, with 8 middle bases fitting TRBD2. The CDR3 protein: CASAGGGTYNEQFF. The DNA sequence reads TGCGCCAGCGCGGGAGGCGGGACCTACAATGAGCAGTTCTTC.